The next 8 T cell receptor beta chains were all read from a single sample in a study of shared clonotypes between healthy human individuals. Naive CD8 cells comprised CD45RO-negative, CCR7-positively selected cells, excluding terminally differentiated effector memory CD45RA+ cells. Sequencing was performed with immunoSEQ multiplex PCR; in TCRdb, only in-frame clones are kept and a portion is missing. The sample has around 1.9 million clones, about 93% seen once. The sequenced material came from naive CD8+ T cells from PBMCs. These receptors were taken from a young man in good health. Some clones in this sample may be carry-over from other donors' samples.

The CDR3 bases are TGTGCCAGCAGTGGGCCCCGACTAGCATCGACCGGGGAGCTGTTTTTT. Translated, it gives CASSGPRLASTGELFF. The rearrangement links TRBV2 to TRBJ2-2; 7 bases agree with TRBD2. The CDR3 has 16 amino acids. With V trimmed by 4 bases and J by 5 bases, 10 bases remained unmatched. Germline CDR1 is SNHLY and CDR2 is FYNNEI.

This chain joins TRBV9 and TRBJ2-1; no clear D. This CDR3 region has 14 residues. Germline loops: CDR1 SGDLS, CDR2 YYNGEE. V was trimmed by 4 bases and J by 2 bases, leaving 10 bases between them. The CDR3 spells CASSPWGAYNEQFF. CDR3 nucleotides: TGTGCCAGCAGCCCTTGGGGTGCCTACAATGAGCAGTTCTTC.

The rearrangement uses TRBV6-6 and TRBJ2-7; the match to TRBD1 covers 7 bases. The CDR3 spans 16 residues. Trimming at V came to 0 bases and at J to 1 base, leaving 6 bases not matched to a gene. Germline CDR1 MNHNY, CDR2 SVGAGI (reference sequence). CDR3: CASSYSMGQISYEQYF. The CDR3, as DNA: TGTGCCAGCAGTTACTCGATGGGACAGATATCCTACGAGCAGTACTTC.

Here the CDR3 reads CASSFTGLDSYEQYF. The CDR3, as DNA: TGTGCCAGCAGCTTCACGGGACTCGACTCCTACGAGCAGTACTTC. This chain connects TRBV13 to TRBJ2-7; D might be TRBD2 (6 bases). CDR1 and CDR2 from the germline V gene are PRHDT and FYEKMQ (reference sequence). The CDR3 extends over 15 amino acids. V was trimmed by 3 bases and J by 0 bases, leaving 12 bases between them.

The table lists this clone with a count of one. The rearrangement links TRBV7-6 to TRBJ2-3; 9 nucleotides align to TRBD2. Germline V CDR1 and CDR2: SGHVS, FNYEAQ. J lost 4 bases, V lost 3 bases, and 11 bases had no gene match. CDR3 length: 17 amino acids. The CDR3 here is CASSFFGGTSSPDTQYF. The CDR3 DNA reads TGTGCCAGCAGCTTTTTTGGCGGGACTAGCTCTCCAGATACGCAGTATTTT. Full variable domain (outside the CDR3, taken from reference TRBV7-6 and TRBJ2-3): GAGVSQSPRYKVTKRGQDVALRCDPISGHVSLYWYRQALGQGPEFLTYFNYEAQQDKSGLPNDRFSAERPEGSISTLTIQRTEQRDSAMYRCASSFFGGTSSPDTQYFGPGTRLTVL.

V usage is TRBV11-2 and J usage is TRBJ2-5, with D perhaps given as TRBD1 or TRBD2 (5 bases each). Trimming shortened V by 1 base and J by 5 bases, and 17 bases separated the two germline ends. The CDR3 is 16 amino acids. Germline V CDR1 and CDR2: SGHAT, FQNNGV. CDR3 sequence (DNA): TGTGCCAGCAGCTTAGGCCTCCGGGACGACGGGGAGACCCAGTACTTC. Translation gives CASSLGLRDDGETQYF.

The chain carries TRBV11-1 and TRBJ2-1, with TRBD1 matching 8 bases. Germline CDR1 and CDR2: SGHAT and FQDESV (reference sequence). The trim removed 3 bases at V and 6 bases at J, leaving 1 base unmatched. The CDR3 extends over 13 amino acids. The CDR3 region is CASSFQGANEQFF. Written as DNA, the CDR3 is TGTGCCAGCAGCTTTCAGGGGGCCAATGAGCAGTTCTTC.

The chain joins TRBV27 to TRBJ1-1; 7 nucleotides align to TRBD1. Germline V gene sequence: CDR1 MNHEY, CDR2 SMNVEV (reference sequence). Trimming at V came to 5 bases and at J to 1 base, leaving 7 bases not matched to a gene. This CDR3 is 15 amino acids long. CDR3 in DNA: TGTGCCAGCAGTCCCACCCGGACAGGGAACACTGAAGCTTTCTTT. Translated, it gives CASSPTRTGNTEAFF.